These T cell receptor beta chains were read from a single sample in a study of T cell responses to AZD1222 COVID-19 vaccine. Produced via immunoSEQ multiplex PCR; TCRdb's table is partial and in-frame only. The table lists 90,000 to 120,000 clones, roughly nine tenths of them singletons, with about 1.2% in the top ten. Material: peripheral blood, obtained on day 0 of AZD1222 vaccination. These receptors all stem from an adult in good health. Each CDR3 is given with its conserved first and last residue. The D gene is left open where the match is weak. Size is stated for part of the rows, as once, few or many counts, or as a class when the clone is expanded.

>TRBJ2-1|TRBV29-1|-|-
CSVERGDGGPNEQFF
TGCAGCGTTGAAAGGGGGGACGGCGGTCCCAATGAGCAGTTCTTC
>TRBJ2-1|TRBV2|-|TRBD1
CASAGTGTYNEQFF
TGTGCCAGCGCCGGGACAGGGACATACAATGAGCAGTTCTTC
>TRBJ2-7|TRBV7-2|few|TRBD2
CASSLAGSGGQYF
TGTGCCAGCAGCTTAGCGGGTAGCGGGGGGCAGTACTTC
>TRBJ2-5|TRBV6-2/TRBV6-3|-|-
CASSLTRETQYF
TGTGCCAGCAGTTTGACGCGGGAGACCCAGTACTTC
>TRBJ1-1|TRBV9|-|-
CASSGRMGAFF
TGTGCCAGCAGCGGTCGAATGGGAGCTTTCTTT
>TRBJ2-1|TRBV4-1|-|-
CASSQEGPGASSYNEQFF
TGCGCCAGCAGCCAAGAAGGACCAGGGGCGAGCTCCTACAATGAGCAGTTCTTC
>TRBJ2-5|TRBV4-3|-|-
CASSQDTGRETQYF
TGCGCCAGCAGCCAAGATACTGGACGGGAGACCCAGTACTTC
>TRBJ2-3|TRBV28|-|TRBD2
CATETSGGPFVQYF
TGTGCCACCGAGACTAGCGGAGGCCCCTTTGTGCAGTATTTT
>TRBJ1-1|TRBV4-2|-|-
CASSQESRGAMNTEAFF
TGTGCCAGCAGCCAAGAATCCAGGGGAGCCATGAACACTGAAGCTTTCTTT
>TRBJ2-2|TRBV7-2|-|TRBD1
CASSARDRVRGTGELFF
TGTGCCAGCAGCGCCCGGGACAGGGTACGCGGCACCGGGGAGCTGTTTTTT
>TRBJ1-2|TRBV7-2|-|TRBD1
CASSPQTTGKYGYTF
TGTGCCAGCAGCCCCCAAACGACAGGGAAATATGGCTACACCTTC
>TRBJ1-5|TRBV27|-|-
CASSLTVGNQPQHF
TGTGCCAGCAGTTTGACAGTGGGCAATCAGCCCCAGCATTTT
>TRBJ1-2|TRBV30|-|TRBD1
CAWARQGGNGYTF
TGTGCCTGGGCCAGACAGGGGGGAAATGGCTACACCTTC
>TRBJ1-1|TRBV27|-|-
CASSQFGRRPAEAFF
TGTGCCAGCAGTCAATTCGGGCGGCGGCCTGCTGAAGCTTTCTTT
>TRBJ1-4|TRBV6-6|-|-
CASSPPRGGTTNEKLFF
TGTGCCAGCAGTCCCCCCCGCGGGGGGACAACTAATGAAAAACTGTTTTTT
>TRBJ2-3|TRBV5-1|-|-
CASSLGEPETDTQYF
TGCGCCAGCAGCTTAGGGGAACCCGAAACAGATACGCAGTATTTT
>TRBJ2-3|TRBV7-3|-|TRBD2
CASSLGLAGSDTQYF
TGTGCCAGCAGCTTGGGACTAGCCGGTTCAGATACGCAGTATTTT
>TRBJ1-4|TRBV30|-|-
CAWSAYRLEKLFF
TGTGCCTGGAGTGCATACCGCCTAGAAAAACTGTTTTTT
>TRBJ2-1|TRBV14|once|-
CASSQYGDEQFF
TGTGCCAGCAGCCAATACGGAGATGAGCAGTTCTTC
>TRBJ2-1|TRBV11-2|-|TRBD2
CASSLDRGGGIYEQFF
TGTGCCAGCAGCTTAGATCGGGGGGGTGGTATCTATGAGCAGTTCTTC
>TRBJ1-6|TRBV9|once|-
CASSDGQYAGSPLHF
TGTGCCAGCAGCGACGGACAGTATGCGGGCTCACCCCTCCACTTT
>TRBJ1-3|TRBV27|-|TRBD1
CASGPYPQGSNTIYF
TGTGCCAGCGGCCCTTACCCACAGGGGTCAAACACCATATATTTT
>TRBJ2-7|TRBV7-8|-|-
CASSPPAGSYEQYF
TGTGCCAGCAGCCCCCCGGCGGGGTCCTACGAGCAGTACTTC
>TRBJ2-1|TRBV6-2/TRBV6-3|-|-
CASSSSHRNEQFF
TGTGCCAGCAGTTCCTCTCACAGAAATGAGCAGTTCTTC
>TRBJ2-7|TRBV30|-|-
CAWSQGREPYEQYF
TGTGCCTGGAGTCAGGGGCGGGAGCCTTACGAGCAGTACTTC
>TRBJ2-5|TRBV7-9|-|-
CASSSGTARAETQYF
TGTGCCAGCAGCTCCGGGACCGCCAGGGCAGAGACCCAGTACTTC
>TRBJ1-3|TRBV4-3|-|-
CASSPSKGDIRGNTIYF
TGCGCCAGCAGCCCTTCCAAGGGGGACATCCGCGGGAACACCATATATTTT
>TRBJ2-7|TRBV21-1|-|-
CASSKGTGGAFYEQYF
TGTGCCAGCAGCAAAGGGACAGGGGGCGCATTCTACGAGCAGTACTTC
>TRBJ1-5|TRBV24-1|-|-
CATSDSNQPQHF
TGTGCCACCAGTGATTCGAATCAGCCCCAGCATTTT